This T cell receptor (beta chain) is from a study of shared clonotypes between healthy human individuals. Some clones are missing from TCRdb's copy, which holds only in-frame ones; the method was immunoSEQ multiplex PCR. This sample has about 1.1 million clones, with approximately 80% found just once. J gave up 7 bases and V 5 bases, and 6 bases lay outside the gene matches. Germline V gene lookup returns CDR1 LNHDA and CDR2 SQIVND (reference sequence). The CDR3 has 15 residues. The rearrangement uses TRBV19 and TRBJ1-5; 12 bases align to TRBD1. This sequence was found in a man between 18 and 35 years old in good health. Some clones in this sample may be carry-over from other donors' samples. Sequences were obtained from memory CD4+ T cells from PBMCs. Subset here: CD45RA-negative fraction. DNA of the CDR3: TGTGCCAGTAGTTTGGGACAGGGGGCGCAGCAGCCCCAGCATTTT. Translation: CASSLGQGAQQPQHF.